Listed below are T cell receptor beta chains from one sample, sequenced in a study of blood T cell repertoires in COVID-19. Assay: immunoSEQ multiplex PCR; the TCRdb copy retains only in-frame clones and omits some. This table holds about 130,000 clones, 65% to 90% found once. Material for sequencing was peripheral blood. The receptors here all came from an older man with active or convalescent COVID-19. Each CDR3 is given with its conserved first and last residue. Each record gives: J gene, V gene, CDR3 length, clone size, D gene, CDR3 protein, CDR3 DNA. D genes are given only for firm matches. Clone size is stated in some rows and not others, as once, few, many or a class when expanded.

TRBJ2-5	TRBV7-2	15	NA	NA	CASSYMGKGGETQYF	TGTGCCAGCAGTTATATGGGCAAGGGAGGTGAGACCCAGTACTTC
TRBJ1-2	TRBV30	12	NA	NA	CAWNDGGYGYTF	TGTGCCTGGAATGACGGGGGGTATGGCTACACCTTC
TRBJ2-5	TRBV4-2	16	NA	TRBD2	CASSQGGSGAQETQYF	TGTGCCAGCAGCCAAGGGGGCAGCGGGGCCCAAGAGACCCAGTACTTC
TRBJ2-1	TRBV2	20	NA	TRBD2	CASSEARDSGGALSYNEQFF	TGTGCCAGCAGTGAAGCGCGTGATAGCGGGGGGGCACTATCCTACAATGAGCAGTTCTTC
TRBJ1-4	TRBV24-1	19	NA	TRBD1	CATSDRRDRESPTNEKLFF	TGTGCCACCAGTGACCGCCGGGACAGGGAATCCCCAACTAATGAAAAACTGTTTTTT
TRBJ1-1	TRBV15	16	few	TRBD1	CATSRDRIFMNTEAFF	TGTGCCACCAGCAGGGACAGGATTTTTATGAACACTGAAGCTTTCTTT
TRBJ2-5	TRBV18	13	NA	TRBD1	CASSPTGEETQYF	TGTGCCAGCTCACCCACAGGGGAAGAGACCCAGTACTTC
TRBJ2-5	TRBV9	16	NA	TRBD2	CASSPRTSGTLGTQYF	TGTGCCAGCAGCCCTCGGACTAGCGGGACATTAGGGACCCAGTACTTC
TRBJ2-1	TRBV6-5	16	NA	TRBD2	CASSYSGEGRYNEQFF	TGTGCCAGCAGTTACTCCGGGGAGGGCCGTTACAATGAGCAGTTCTTC
TRBJ1-4	TRBV6-5	14	NA	TRBD1	CASSKGARGEKLFF	TGTGCCAGCAGTAAGGGGGCGCGGGGTGAAAAACTGTTTTTT
TRBJ1-4	TRBV19	12	NA	TRBD1	CASSMLRDSFVF	TGTGCCAGTAGTATGCTCCGGGACAGCTTTGTTTTT
TRBJ1-5	TRBV30	13	once	NA	CAWSLGAGQPQHF	TGTGCCTGGAGTTTGGGGGCCGGACAGCCCCAGCATTTT
TRBJ1-2	TRBV15	12	NA	TRBD1	CATSPDREGYTF	TGTGCCACCAGCCCGGACAGGGAGGGCTACACCTTC
TRBJ2-7	TRBV6-4	16	once	TRBD2	CASSPSVGGGSYEQYF	TGTGCCAGCAGTCCCTCCGTCGGGGGGGGCTCCTACGAGCAGTACTTC
TRBJ2-2	TRBV7-2	14	NA	NA	CASRQTRNTGELFF	TGTGCCAGCAGGCAGACTAGGAACACCGGGGAGCTGTTTTTT
TRBJ1-2	TRBV5-1	14	NA	TRBD1	CASSTGQGNYGYTF	TGCGCCAGCAGCACAGGACAGGGGAACTATGGCTACACCTTC
TRBJ1-5	TRBV19	14	NA	NA	CASKGGGKDQPQHF	TGTGCCAGTAAAGGAGGCGGAAAGGATCAGCCCCAGCATTTT
TRBJ2-1	TRBV19	16	NA	NA	CASTHRGGVSYNEQFF	TGTGCCAGTACCCATAGAGGCGGGGTCTCCTACAATGAGCAGTTCTTC
TRBJ1-4	TRBV18	17	NA	TRBD1	CASSPSRDRAGGEKLFF	TGTGCCAGCTCACCGTCCCGGGACAGGGCCGGGGGCGAAAAACTGTTTTTT
TRBJ1-2	TRBV19	12	NA	TRBD1	CAGGTGIYGYTF	TGTGCCGGTGGGACAGGGATCTATGGCTACACCTTC
TRBJ1-3	TRBV20-1	14	NA	NA	CSASWYTGGNTIYF	TGCAGTGCTAGTTGGTACACGGGTGGAAACACCATATATTTT
TRBJ2-5	TRBV7-3	13	NA	TRBD2	CASSLGLEETQYF	TGTGCCAGCAGCTTAGGACTAGAAGAGACCCAGTACTTC
TRBJ2-7	TRBV10-3	15	NA	NA	CAIRPPRGDGSEQYF	TGTGCCATCAGGCCTCCTAGAGGCGACGGAAGCGAGCAGTACTTC
TRBJ2-1	TRBV27	17	NA	TRBD1	CASSLFGTESPYNEQFF	TGTGCCAGCAGTTTATTCGGGACAGAGAGCCCCTACAATGAGCAGTTCTTC
TRBJ2-3	TRBV7-6	17	once	TRBD2	CASSSSSSGRRADTQYF	TGTGCCAGCAGCTCGTCCTCTAGCGGGAGGAGGGCAGATACGCAGTATTTT
TRBJ2-3	TRBV28	20	few	TRBD2	CASRLQWGLAGGPSTDTQYF	TGTGCCAGCAGGCTTCAATGGGGACTAGCGGGGGGGCCCAGCACAGATACGCAGTATTTT
TRBJ1-1	TRBV7-3	16	NA	NA	CASSLGGLTMNTEAFF	TGTGCCAGCAGCTTGGGAGGACTTACCATGAACACTGAAGCTTTCTTT
TRBJ1-1	TRBV30	16	NA	TRBD1	CAWGIGQGSSRREAFF	TGTGCCTGGGGAATCGGACAGGGAAGTTCCAGGCGTGAAGCTTTCTTT
TRBJ1-5	TRBV19	16	NA	TRBD1	CASSAPGQGVNQPQHF	TGTGCCAGTAGTGCCCCGGGACAGGGGGTGAATCAGCCCCAGCATTTT
TRBJ1-2	TRBV12-3/TRBV12-4	13	NA	TRBD1	CASSPNRGYGYTF	TGTGCCAGCAGTCCCAACAGGGGCTATGGCTACACCTTC
TRBJ2-7	TRBV6-4	16	NA	TRBD1	CASSEAPGQGMGEQYF	TGTGCCAGCAGTGAAGCCCCGGGACAGGGGATGGGTGAGCAGTACTTC
TRBJ1-3	TRBV9	15	NA	TRBD1	CASSAGTASGNTIYF	TGTGCCAGCAGCGCCGGGACAGCTTCTGGAAACACCATATATTTT
TRBJ2-5	TRBV21-1	16	few	NA	CASSTGEDEYQETQYF	TGTGCCAGCAGCACTGGGGAGGACGAGTACCAAGAGACCCAGTACTTC
TRBJ1-1	TRBV6-5	14	NA	TRBD1	CASSWTGRNTEAFF	TGTGCCAGCAGTTGGACAGGGAGGAACACTGAAGCTTTCTTT
TRBJ2-2	TRBV6-2/TRBV6-3	15	NA	NA	CASSETGPNTGELFF	TGTGCCAGCAGTGAGACAGGACCGAACACCGGGGAGCTGTTTTTT
TRBJ1-2	TRBV19	14	NA	NA	CASSVSRQNYGYTF	TGTGCCAGTAGTGTTTCGAGACAAAACTATGGCTACACCTTC
TRBJ2-3	TRBV7-9	16	NA	NA	CASSSPGSPLGNTQYF	TGTGCCAGCAGCTCGCCGGGGAGCCCCCTCGGGAATACGCAGTATTTT
TRBJ1-5	TRBV7-8	16	NA	NA	CASSLERAGSDQPQHF	TGTGCCAGCAGCTTAGAGAGGGCAGGCTCGGATCAGCCCCAGCATTTT
TRBJ2-2	TRBV9	13	NA	NA	CASTLSPTGELFF	TGTGCCAGCACCCTTAGCCCGACCGGGGAGCTGTTTTTT
TRBJ1-1	TRBV7-2	14	NA	NA	CASSLDPGGTEAFF	TGTGCCAGCAGCTTAGATCCGGGGGGGACTGAAGCTTTCTTT
TRBJ1-2	TRBV5-4	13	NA	NA	CASSSTGFYGYTF	TGTGCCAGCAGCTCGACAGGTTTTTATGGCTACACCTTC
TRBJ2-7	TRBV7-3	13	NA	NA	CASSLNSHYEQYF	TGTGCCAGCAGCTTAAACAGCCACTACGAGCAGTACTTC
TRBJ2-1	TRBV7-2	15	NA	NA	CASSLQGHDYNEQFF	TGTGCCAGCAGCTTACAGGGGCACGACTACAATGAGCAGTTCTTC
TRBJ2-7	TRBV5-6	13	few	TRBD2	CASSFGTRGEQYF	TGTGCCAGCAGCTTTGGGACTAGGGGCGAGCAGTACTTC
TRBJ1-4	TRBV7-2	14	NA	NA	CASSASAPMEKLFF	TGTGCCAGCAGCGCTAGTGCCCCAATGGAAAAACTGTTTTTT
TRBJ2-3	TRBV18	19	NA	TRBD2	CASSPGLAEPTGVKDTQYF	TGTGCCAGCTCACCCGGACTAGCGGAGCCTACGGGAGTAAAAGATACGCAGTATTTT
TRBJ1-2	TRBV19	15	few	NA	CASTSRGGGDYGYTF	TGTGCCAGTACTTCCCGCGGAGGGGGGGACTATGGCTACACCTTC
TRBJ1-1	TRBV30	14	NA	TRBD1	CAWSLGTVNTEAFF	TGTGCCTGGAGCCTAGGGACAGTTAACACTGAAGCTTTCTTT
TRBJ1-2	TRBV18	16	NA	TRBD1	CASSPRTGTEGYGYTF	TGTGCCAGCTCACCCCGGACCGGGACAGAGGGCTATGGCTACACCTTC
TRBJ2-2	TRBV30	13	NA	NA	CAWSVGLTGELFF	TGTGCCTGGAGTGTCGGGTTGACCGGGGAGCTGTTTTTT
TRBJ1-2	TRBV7-3	15	NA	NA	CASSLTPDSSYGYTF	TGTGCCAGCAGCTTAACGCCGGACAGTTCCTATGGCTACACCTTC
TRBJ2-7	TRBV18	13	NA	TRBD1	CASSPTGGYEQYF	TGTGCCAGCTCACCGACAGGGGGCTACGAGCAGTACTTC
TRBJ2-2	TRBV7-9	15	NA	TRBD1	CASTKGARNTGELFF	TGTGCCAGCACAAAGGGGGCAAGGAACACCGGGGAGCTGTTTTTT
TRBJ1-3	TRBV19	15	NA	NA	CASMAGYPTGNTIYF	TGTGCCAGTATGGCAGGGTACCCAACTGGAAACACCATATATTTT
TRBJ1-1	TRBV10-3	14	NA	NA	CAISESNSFTEAFF	TGTGCCATCAGTGAGTCGAACAGTTTCACTGAAGCTTTCTTT
TRBJ2-3	TRBV19	16	NA	TRBD2	CASSISPRGGRDTQYF	TGTGCCAGTAGTATATCACCGCGGGGGGGCCGAGATACGCAGTATTTT
TRBJ1-2	TRBV27	15	NA	NA	CASSTNDRPIYGYTF	TGTGCCAGCAGTACTAACGACAGACCGATCTATGGCTACACCTTC
TRBJ1-2	TRBV6-5	15	NA	NA	CASSRLSAANYGHTF	TGTGCCAGCAGTCGCCTTTCGGCGGCGAACTATGGCCACACCTTC
TRBJ1-2	TRBV7-2	14	once	NA	CASSLGRVNYGYTF	TGTGCCAGCAGCTTAGGACGGGTTAACTATGGCTACACCTTC
TRBJ2-7	TRBV27	15	NA	NA	CASSLSVGMAYEQYF	TGTGCCAGCAGTTTATCGGTTGGCATGGCCTACGAGCAGTACTTC